This note documents a single T cell receptor (beta chain) sequence. This clonotype occurred many times. Its antigen remains unidentified. No base-level quality is on record; no much larger clone is a single base apart. For repertoire sequencing, TCR beta CDR3 regions were amplified from RNA transcripts. A first-round RT-PCR used HTBI primers with the Qiagen OneStep RT-PCR kit, followed by a second-round multiplex PCR, size selection and purification. The libraries underwent paired-end sequencing with 100 bp reads on an Illumina HiSeq2000. On the authors' methods: SOAPnuke was used for read processing, and reads with adapters, uncalled bases, a mean Phred below 15, or no exact constant-primer or identifier match were discarded. COPE v1.2.5 was used to merge high-quality paired reads. Each unique nucleotide sequence was treated as a clonotype, and MiTCR v1.1 was used to align the clonotypes to the IMGT TRB V, D and J references. Only V-J combinations with frequency above 0.0001 were analysed, covering more than 99% of repertoires. For each V-J combination, a TCR clonal expansion and chaos score was defined as the ratio of F50 clonal expansion to chaos observed in the TCRdist matrix. Features were reduced by Welch's t-statistics and random forest to over ten V-J combinations, which fed a naive Bayes classifier. The Morisita-Horn index was used to measure how similar the thyroid and blood repertoires were. TCRdb passed the public sequencing reads through fastp at Q25 and MiXCR, retaining productive beta sequences. CDR3 protein duplicates are merged, each entry listing the most common genes and DNA. These V and J calls are TCRdb output, not the study's own analysis. Here the sample has 400,000 to 500,000 distinct CDR3 sequences; 21% occur a single time. Roughly 3.2% of the sample is held by the ten biggest clonotypes.

Inclusive of the bounding cysteine and phenylalanine, the CDR3 is 15 residues long. The kept DNA is CDR3 alone, 45 bases in frame from the first base. Cut back by 0 bases and 4 bases, the V and J ends lie 13 bases apart. The germline V gene supplies CDR1 SGHTA and CDR2 FQGNSA. This sample was included in a study of Graves' ophthalmopathy and Graves' hyperthyroidism (dated by TCRdb to 2017 to 2018). In terms of the full investigation: Peripheral blood was collected at initial diagnosis, prior to any treatment. To explore V-J signatures distinguishing ophthalmopathy from hyperthyroidism, a discovery set of more than 95 patients (fewer than 45 ophthalmopathy, 55 to 60 stable hyperthyroidism) was enrolled. Once sampling was done, hyperthyroidism patients were given methimazole at a starting dose of 30 mg daily, while ophthalmopathy patients were given high-dose intravenous methylprednisolone. In total, 135 blood samples were TCR-sequenced: roughly 45 ophthalmopathy, some 75 hyperthyroidism and roughly 17 hyperthyroidism-to-ophthalmopathy patients. The 90 or so discovery patients were randomly split 7:3 into training and test sets. In over 5 hyperthyroidism patients, the T-cell repertoires found in thyroid tissue were compared with those found in blood. The study used TCR beta repertoire signatures to distinguish Graves' ophthalmopathy from Graves' hyperthyroidism and to predict progression to ophthalmopathy. The independent validation cohort included roughly 19 hyperthyroidism patients plus 17 patients who later progressed from hyperthyroidism to ophthalmopathy. On the study overall, not on this receptor specifically: The 13-signature model separated ophthalmopathy from stable hyperthyroidism with roughly 88% sensitivity and approximately 83% specificity in cross-validation, and 80%/75% in the test set. No statistical method was used to set the sample size in advance, and the investigators knew which group each participant was assigned to. Most expanded thyroid clonotypes with a frequency above 0.001 also appeared in blood, which suggests that blood repertoires may reflect the immune response in the thyroid. In validation, the model predicted ophthalmopathy progression with 55% to 71% sensitivity and about 77% specificity; roughly 11 predicted patients were CT-confirmed with GO in a median of approximately 6.5 months.

Hyperthyroidism was considered stable if no progression to ophthalmopathy occurred within 18 months of follow-up. Hyperthyroidism patients were newly diagnosed, were aged 18 to 65 years, and had a disease duration under 2 months. Patients with other autoimmune diseases, uncontrolled infections, pregnancy or lactation were excluded from the study. Clinical symptoms, serum thyroxine, TRAb, thyroid ultrasound and orbital computed tomography formed the basis of the diagnosis. Ficoll-Paque density gradient centrifugation was used to isolate PBMCs from approximately 11 ml of fresh peripheral blood. Total RNA was extracted with Trizol reagent and quality-checked on an Agilent 2100 Bioanalyzer.

The rearrangement joined TRBV7-2 to TRBJ2-7; no D gene can be assigned with confidence. Sequenced input: peripheral blood. The receptor was isolated from a woman between 18 and 29 years old with stable Graves' hyperthyroidism. Donor details come from another sample of the same person, matched by shared clones. The encoded CDR3 is CASSLARGQAYEQYF. The DNA sequence is given as TGTGCCAGCAGCTTAGCTCGCGGTCAGGCATACGAGCAGTACTTC.